This is a list of T cell receptor beta chains from one sample in a study of CD8 T cells in ankylosing spondylitis. One entry per CDR3 protein results from TCRdb running MiXCR on the 5' RACE reads. Of around 250,000 distinct CDR3 sequences in the sample, 32% were seen once. Sequences were obtained from blood, either unsorted or a sorted T cell fraction (not recorded which). These receptors were collected from a male donor with ankylosing spondylitis or in good health (not recorded which). Both conserved end residues are part of each CDR3. A D gene is named only where the DNA matches it firmly. The size of a clone is reported for some rows only, either as once, few or many, or as a class for expanded clones.

TRBJ2-1,few,TRBD2,TRBV20-1,CSAPRLAGISNEQFF,TGCAGTGCCCCCCGACTAGCGGGGATCTCCAATGAGCAGTTCTTC
TRBJ2-7,-,TRBD1,TRBV27,CASSLRAQGVYEQYF,TGTGCCAGCAGTTTGAGGGCGCAGGGGGTCTACGAGCAGTACTTC
TRBJ1-3,few,-,TRBV15,CATSREEGSSGNTIYF,TGTGCCACCAGCAGAGAAGAGGGTAGCTCTGGAAACACCATATATTTT
TRBJ2-3,few,TRBD2,TRBV29-1,CSVGGAGTTDTQYF,TGCAGCGTCGGGGGGGCGGGGACGACAGATACGCAGTATTTT
TRBJ2-7,-,-,TRBV12-3/TRBV12-4,CASSKQGLGYEQYF,TGTGCCAGCAGTAAACAGGGCCTGGGGTACGAGCAGTACTTC
TRBJ2-2,few,-,TRBV12-3/TRBV12-4,CASSPDAGVGELFF,TGTGCCAGCAGTCCAGACGCCGGTGTCGGGGAGCTGTTTTTT
TRBJ1-1,-,-,TRBV20-1,CSAGREAFF,TGCAGTGCGGGACGAGAAGCTTTCTTT
TRBJ2-6,-,-,TRBV7-9,CASSVRGANVLTF,TGTGCCAGCAGCGTGCGTGGGGCCAACGTCCTGACTTTC
TRBJ1-3,few,-,TRBV20-1,CSARALEAGNTIYF,TGCAGTGCTAGGGCCTTGGAGGCTGGAAACACCATATATTTT
TRBJ2-5,-,TRBD1,TRBV5-1,CASSAGTASQETQYF,TGCGCCAGCAGCGCTGGGACAGCCTCTCAAGAGACCCAGTACTTC
TRBJ2-7,-,TRBD2,TRBV7-2,CASSPPGLAVHNYEQYF,TGTGCCAGCAGCCCTCCCGGACTAGCGGTCCACAACTACGAGCAGTACTTC
TRBJ1-2,few,-,TRBV10-3,CAVQDRAANYGYTF,TGTGCCGTCCAAGACAGAGCCGCTAACTATGGCTACACCTTC
TRBJ1-1,-,-,TRBV6-5,CASSPSWGRGTTEAFF,TGTGCCAGCAGTCCCTCGTGGGGACGGGGGACCACTGAAGCTTTCTTT
TRBJ2-7,few,-,TRBV20-1,CSARPPTQVKDEQYF,TGCAGTGCCCGCCCACCGACCCAGGTGAAGGACGAGCAGTACTTC
TRBJ2-1,-,-,TRBV12-3/TRBV12-4,CASSLGPTGSSYNEQFF,TGTGCCAGCAGTTTAGGACCCACAGGTAGCTCCTACAATGAGCAGTTCTTC
TRBJ2-1,few,-,TRBV20-1,CSARARNRGLYNEQFF,TGCAGTGCTAGGGCTAGGAACAGGGGACTTTACAATGAGCAGTTCTTC